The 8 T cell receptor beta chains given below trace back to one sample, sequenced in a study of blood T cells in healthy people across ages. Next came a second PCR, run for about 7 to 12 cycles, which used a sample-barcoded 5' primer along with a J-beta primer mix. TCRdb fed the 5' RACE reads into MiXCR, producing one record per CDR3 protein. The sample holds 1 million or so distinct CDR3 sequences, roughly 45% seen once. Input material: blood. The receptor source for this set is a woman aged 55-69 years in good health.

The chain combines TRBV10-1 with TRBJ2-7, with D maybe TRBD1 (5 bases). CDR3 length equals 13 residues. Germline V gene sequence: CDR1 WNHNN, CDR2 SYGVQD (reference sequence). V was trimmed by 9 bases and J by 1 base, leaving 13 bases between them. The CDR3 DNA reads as TGCGCCAGAGACACAGGTTCTTCCTACGAGCAGTACTTC. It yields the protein CARDTGSSYEQYF.

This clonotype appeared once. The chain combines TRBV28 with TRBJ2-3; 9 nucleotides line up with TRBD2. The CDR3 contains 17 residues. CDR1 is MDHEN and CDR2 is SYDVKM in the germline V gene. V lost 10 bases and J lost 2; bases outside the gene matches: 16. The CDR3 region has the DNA TGTGCCACCACCACCCGAAGGGCTAGCGGGGCCACAGATACGCAGTATTTT. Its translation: CATTTRRASGATDTQYF.

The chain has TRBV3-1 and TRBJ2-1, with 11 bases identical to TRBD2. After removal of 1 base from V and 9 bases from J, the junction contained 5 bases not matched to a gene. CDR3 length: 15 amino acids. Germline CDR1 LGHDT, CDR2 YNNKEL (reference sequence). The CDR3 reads CASSQGTSGYLEQFF. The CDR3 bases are TGTGCCAGCAGCCAAGGGACTAGCGGGTATCTTGAGCAGTTCTTC.

CDR3 sequence reads: CRPGTSGNNEQFF. Written as DNA, the CDR3 is TGCAGGCCTGGGACTAGCGGTAACAATGAGCAGTTCTTC. The J gene is TRBJ2-1, the V gene TRBV20-1, with 11 bases fitting TRBD2. CDR1 DFQATT and CDR2 SNEGSKA come from the germline V gene (reference sequence). The CDR3 contains 13 residues.

In DNA form, the CDR3 reads TGTGCCAGCACCTTACTAGCGGGAAGCTACAATGAGCAGTTCTTC. Its protein is CASTLLAGSYNEQFF. The chain couples TRBV28 to TRBJ2-1; 10 nucleotides line up with TRBD2. The CDR3 has 15 amino acids. V was pared by 7 bases and J by 3 bases, with 6 bases of the junction left unmatched. Germline CDR1 and CDR2: MDHEN and SYDVKM. The full variable domain, with the rest looked up from reference TRBV28 and TRBJ2-1, is DVKVTQSSRYLVKRTGEKVFLECVQDMDHENMFWYRQDPGLGLRLIYFSYDVKMKEKGDIPEGYSVSREKKERFSLILESASTNQTSMYLCASTLLAGSYNEQFFGPGTRLTVL.

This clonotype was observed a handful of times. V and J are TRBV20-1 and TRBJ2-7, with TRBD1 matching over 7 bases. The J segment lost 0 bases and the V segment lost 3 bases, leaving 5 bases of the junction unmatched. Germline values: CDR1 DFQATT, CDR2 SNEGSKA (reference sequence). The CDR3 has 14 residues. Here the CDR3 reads CSARDRSNSYEQYF. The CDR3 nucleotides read TGCAGTGCTAGGGACAGGTCAAACTCCTACGAGCAGTACTTC.

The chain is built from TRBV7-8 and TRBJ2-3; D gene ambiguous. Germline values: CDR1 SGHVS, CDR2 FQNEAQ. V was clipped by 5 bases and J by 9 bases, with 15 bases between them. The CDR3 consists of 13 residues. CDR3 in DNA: TGTGCCAGCAGCCCCATCCCTCGTGGAACGCAGTATTTT. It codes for CASSPIPRGTQYF.

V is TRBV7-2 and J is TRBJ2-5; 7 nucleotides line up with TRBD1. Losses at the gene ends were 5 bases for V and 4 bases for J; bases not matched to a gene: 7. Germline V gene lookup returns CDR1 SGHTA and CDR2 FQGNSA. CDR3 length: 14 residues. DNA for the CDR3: TGTGCCAGCAGCCTAAGGGGGCGGCGAGAGACCCAGTACTTC. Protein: CASSLRGRRETQYF.